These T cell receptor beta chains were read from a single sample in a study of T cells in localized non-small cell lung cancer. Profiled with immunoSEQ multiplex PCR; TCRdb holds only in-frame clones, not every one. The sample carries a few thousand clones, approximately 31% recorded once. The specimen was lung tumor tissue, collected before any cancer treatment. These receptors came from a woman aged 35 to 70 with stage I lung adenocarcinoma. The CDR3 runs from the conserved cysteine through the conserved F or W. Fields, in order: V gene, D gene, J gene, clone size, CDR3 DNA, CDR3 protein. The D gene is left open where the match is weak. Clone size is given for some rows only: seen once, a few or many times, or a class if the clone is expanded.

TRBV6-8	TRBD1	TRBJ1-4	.	TGTGCCAGCAGTATACAGACAGGGACGGTAGAAAAACTGTTTTTT	CASSIQTGTVEKLFF
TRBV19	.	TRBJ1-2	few	TGTGCCAGTAGTATCGCAGGGGCCTATGGCTACACCTTC	CASSIAGAYGYTF
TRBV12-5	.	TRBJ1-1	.	TGTGCCAGCAACCTGGTGGGGAGAGCTTTCTTT	CASNLVGRAFF
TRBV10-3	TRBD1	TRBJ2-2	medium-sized	TGTGCCATCAGTGAGTCGGCGGGACAGGGGCACACCGGGGAGCTGTTTTTT	CAISESAGQGHTGELFF
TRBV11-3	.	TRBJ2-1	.	TGTGCCAGCAGCTCTAGGGCCCTGGGGTCCTACAATGAGCAGTTCTTC	CASSSRALGSYNEQFF
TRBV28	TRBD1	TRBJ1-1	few	TGTGCCAGCAGTTCACCGACAGGGAACATGAACACTGAAGCTTTCTTT	CASSSPTGNMNTEAFF
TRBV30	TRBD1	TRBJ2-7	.	TGTGCCTGGAGTTTGGGACAGACCTACGAGCAGTACTTC	CAWSLGQTYEQYF
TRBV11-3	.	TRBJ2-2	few	TGTGCCAGCAGCTTGGAGGGAGTGGGGGACACCGGGGAGCTGTTTTTT	CASSLEGVGDTGELFF
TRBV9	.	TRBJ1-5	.	TGTGCCAGCGCCCCCTGGCCGGATCAGCCCCAGCATTTT	CASAPWPDQPQHF
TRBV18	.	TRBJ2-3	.	TGTGCCAGCTCACTCCTGGTCCTGGATACGCAGTATTTT	CASSLLVLDTQYF
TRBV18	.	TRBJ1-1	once	TGTGCCAGCTCACGCACGACGGGGCGGGACACTGAAGCTTTCTTT	CASSRTTGRDTEAFF
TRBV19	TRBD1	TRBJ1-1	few	TGTGCCAGTAGCCACTACAGGGGCTCACGCATGAACACTGAAGCTTTCTTT	CASSHYRGSRMNTEAFF
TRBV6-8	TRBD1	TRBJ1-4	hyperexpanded	TGTGCCAGCAGCAACGCGTACAGGGGTCGGGCTAATGAAAAACTGTTTTTT	CASSNAYRGRANEKLFF
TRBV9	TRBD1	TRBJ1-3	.	TGTGCCAGCAGCGAACAGGGGTCCGGAAACACCATATATTTT	CASSEQGSGNTIYF
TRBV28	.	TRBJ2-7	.	TGTGCCAGCACCGCCGGGACTTTAGGGTACGAGCAGTACTTC	CASTAGTLGYEQYF
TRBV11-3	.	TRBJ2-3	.	TGTGCCAGCAGCCAAAGGGGGGACGGCTGGGGCACAGATACGCAGTATTTT	CASSQRGDGWGTDTQYF
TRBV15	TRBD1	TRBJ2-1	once	TGTGCCACCAGCAGAAGGACAGGGGGTCCCAATGAGCAGTTCTTC	CATSRRTGGPNEQFF
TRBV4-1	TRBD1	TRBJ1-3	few	TGCGCCAGCAGCCAGGGAGGGGGGACAGGCCAAGGTTCTGGAAACACCATATATTTT	CASSQGGGTGQGSGNTIYF
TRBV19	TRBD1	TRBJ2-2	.	TGTGCCAGTAGTAAGGGGGCAAGTGGCGGGGAGCTGTTTTTT	CASSKGASGGELFF
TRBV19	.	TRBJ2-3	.	TGTGCCAGTAGTATGAATGGAGGCACAGATACGCAGTATTTT	CASSMNGGTDTQYF
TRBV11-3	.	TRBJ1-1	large	TGTGCCAGCAGCATGCCCCCGAGTGCTGGGACTGAAGCTTTCTTT	CASSMPPSAGTEAFF
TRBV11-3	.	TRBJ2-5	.	TGTGCCAGCACGAGGACCAACAGGATCCAAGAGACCCAGTACTTC	CASTRTNRIQETQYF
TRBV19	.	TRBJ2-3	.	TGTGCCAGTAGTATAGGTTTCGGGGCCGATACGCAGTATTTT	CASSIGFGADTQYF
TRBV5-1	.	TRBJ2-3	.	TGCGCCAGCAGCTTGTCGGGACTCTACCCGGATACGCAGTATTTT	CASSLSGLYPDTQYF
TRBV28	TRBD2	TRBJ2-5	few	TGTGCCAGCAGTTTAGCGGGGGGTACGGAGGAGACCCAGTACTTC	CASSLAGGTEETQYF
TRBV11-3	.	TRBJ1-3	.	TGTGCCAGCAGCTTAGATGGGGGTGCCCGCTCTGGAAACACCATATATTTT	CASSLDGGARSGNTIYF
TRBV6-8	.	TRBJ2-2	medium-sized	TGTGCCAGCAGACCTAGCCCCTATATGAACACCGGGGAGCTGTTTTTT	CASRPSPYMNTGELFF
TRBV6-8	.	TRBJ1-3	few	TGTGCCAGCAGTGATCGGTGGGGGGGCCTGTCTGGAAACACCATATATTTT	CASSDRWGGLSGNTIYF
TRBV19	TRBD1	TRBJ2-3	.	TGTGCCGGGACAGGGGGCACAGATACGCAGTATTTT	CAGTGGTDTQYF
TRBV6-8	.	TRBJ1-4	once	TGTGCCAGCCAATCTTCAGGGAAAAAACTGTTTTTT	CASQSSGKKLFF
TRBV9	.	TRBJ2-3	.	TGTGCCAGCAGCGTACTCCACGGAGCCGATACGCAGTATTTT	CASSVLHGADTQYF
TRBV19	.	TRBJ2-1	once	TGTGCCAGTAGTCCCTCAGGGATGCGTGAGCAGTTCTTC	CASSPSGMREQFF
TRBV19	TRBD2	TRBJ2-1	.	TGTGCCAGTAGTGGGACTAGCGGGGACAATGAGCAGTTCTTC	CASSGTSGDNEQFF
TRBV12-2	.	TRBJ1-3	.	TGTGCAAGTCGCTTAGACAGGACCCGAAACACCATATATTTT	CASRLDRTRNTIYF
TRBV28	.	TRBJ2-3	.	TGTGCCAGCGGCCCTATGGGGGGAGCAAGCACAGATACGCAGTATTTT	CASGPMGGASTDTQYF
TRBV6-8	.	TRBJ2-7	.	TGTGCCAGCAGGACGGACTCCCAGCACGAGCAGTACTTC	CASRTDSQHEQYF
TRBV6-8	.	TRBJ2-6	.	TGTGCCAGCAGCCCCCAGGGGACTGGGGCCAACGTCCTGACTTTC	CASSPQGTGANVLTF
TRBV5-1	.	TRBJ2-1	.	TGCGCCAGCAGCTTGGGGACACTCTACAATGAGCAGTTCTTC	CASSLGTLYNEQFF
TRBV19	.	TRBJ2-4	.	TGTGCCAGTAGTTGGTTGGATAAAACCATTCAGTACTTC	CASSWLDKTIQYF
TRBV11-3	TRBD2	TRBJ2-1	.	TGTGCCAGCAGCCCCACGGGGGGACCCTACAATGAGCAGTTCTTC	CASSPTGGPYNEQFF
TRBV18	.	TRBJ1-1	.	TGTGCCAGCTCAGTCAGTAGTATGAACACTGAAGCTTTCTTT	CASSVSSMNTEAFF
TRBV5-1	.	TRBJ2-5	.	TGCGCCAGCAGCTTGGAAGTCGGGGCTAGGAAGACCCAGTACTTC	CASSLEVGARKTQYF
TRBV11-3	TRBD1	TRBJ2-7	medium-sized	TGTGCCAGCAGTTCAGGACAGGGGGCCAGCTCCTACGAGCAGTACTTC	CASSSGQGASSYEQYF
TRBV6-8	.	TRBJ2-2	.	TGTGCCAGCAGTTACTCACAGGGGAGGGTGAACACCGGGGAGCTGTTTTTT	CASSYSQGRVNTGELFF
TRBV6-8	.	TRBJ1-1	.	TGTGCCAGCAGTTACGGCGCCCGGACTAACACTGAAGCTTTCTTT	CASSYGARTNTEAFF
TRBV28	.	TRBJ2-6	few	TGTGCCAGCAGTTTTTGGGGGGCCAAGGAGGGAACCTCTGGGGCCAACGTCCTGACTTTC	CASSFWGAKEGTSGANVLTF
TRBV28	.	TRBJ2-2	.	TGTGCCAGCAGTTTATTCCAGGGGTCCAACACCGGGGAGCTGTTTTTT	CASSLFQGSNTGELFF
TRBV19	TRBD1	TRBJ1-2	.	TGTGCCAGTAGCCTGGACAGGGGGCTCGGTGGCTACACCTTC	CASSLDRGLGGYTF
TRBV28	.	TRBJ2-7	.	TGTGCCAGCAGTTTAGGGGGGGCACGCCGGGAGCAGTACTTC	CASSLGGARREQYF
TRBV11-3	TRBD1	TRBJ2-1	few	TGTGCCAGCAGCACCGGGACAGGGGGTCTCCATGAGCAGTTCTTC	CASSTGTGGLHEQFF
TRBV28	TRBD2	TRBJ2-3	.	TGTGCCAGCAGCGGGACTAGCGGGAGGGGGGGGACAGATACGCAGTATTTT	CASSGTSGRGGTDTQYF
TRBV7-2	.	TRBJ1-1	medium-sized	TGTGCCAGCAGCTTAGTTCCCTGGAGGGAAGCTTTCTTT	CASSLVPWREAFF
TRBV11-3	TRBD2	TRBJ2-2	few	TGTGCCAGCAGCTTAGGCGGGAGGTGGTCCGGGGAGCTGTTTTTT	CASSLGGRWSGELFF
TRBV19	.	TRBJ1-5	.	TGTGCCAGTAGTCTCAACGAGGGGAGGACCTCTAGCAATCAGCCCCAGCATTTT	CASSLNEGRTSSNQPQHF
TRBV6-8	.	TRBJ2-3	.	TGTGCCAGCAGCGAACAGGGAGGAAGCACCACAGATACGCAGTATTTT	CASSEQGGSTTDTQYF
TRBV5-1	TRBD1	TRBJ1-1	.	TGCGCCAGCAGCCCCGGGACAGTTAGCGTTGAAGCTTTCTTT	CASSPGTVSVEAFF
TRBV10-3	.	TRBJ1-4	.	TGTGCCATCAGTGATAATGAGGCAGGGAAAGAAAAACTGTTTTTT	CAISDNEAGKEKLFF
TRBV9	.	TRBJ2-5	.	TGTGCCAGCGCGGCAACAGAAGAGACCCAGTACTTC	CASAATEETQYF
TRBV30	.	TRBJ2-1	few	TGTGCCTGGAGTGTGCTGACAAATGAGCAGTTCTTC	CAWSVLTNEQFF